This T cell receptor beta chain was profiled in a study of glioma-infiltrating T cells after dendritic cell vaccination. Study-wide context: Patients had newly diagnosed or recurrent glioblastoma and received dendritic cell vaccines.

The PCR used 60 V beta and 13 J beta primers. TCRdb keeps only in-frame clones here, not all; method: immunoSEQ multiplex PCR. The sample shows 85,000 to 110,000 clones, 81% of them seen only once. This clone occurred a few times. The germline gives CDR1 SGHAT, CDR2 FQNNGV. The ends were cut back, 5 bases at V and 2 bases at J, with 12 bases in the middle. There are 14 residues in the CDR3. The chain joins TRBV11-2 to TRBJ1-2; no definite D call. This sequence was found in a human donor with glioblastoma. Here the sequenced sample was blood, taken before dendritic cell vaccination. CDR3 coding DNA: TGTGCCAGCAGCCCTCGGGGTTCCAACTATGGCTACACCTTC. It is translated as CASSPRGSNYGYTF.